The source of this T cell receptor beta chain is a study of cytomegalovirus exposure and HLA in healthy donors. Study-level background: Across around 400 genotyped donors, over 70% landed in the Caucasian-associated ancestry cluster.

CDR3 length equals 18 residues. Germline V gene lookup returns CDR1 LGHNA and CDR2 YNFKEQ. V shed 2 bases, J shed 7 bases, and the junction held 16 bases outside the gene matches. Study-wide results and limits: Solely CMV serostatus was available to characterize immune exposure. When analyzed later, the rates of TCR association showed variation by HLA locus, with DRB1 the most and HLA-C the fewest.

The PCR ran on 60 Vbeta and 13 Jbeta primers. Only in-frame clones appear in the TCRdb table, and some are missing; sequencing was by immunoSEQ multiplex PCR. This sample has roughly 200,000 clones, with around 83% found just once. Concerning this clone itself: What it binds is not known.

The TCR comes from a man in his fifties in good health and CMV-seronegative. The sequenced sample was PBMCs. The chain combines TRBV4-2 with TRBJ2-1; 8 bases fit TRBD1. The chain's CDR3 is CASSQNTRPDRVQNEQFF. The CDR3 DNA reads as TGTGCCAGCAGCCAAAACACCCGACCGGACAGGGTTCAGAATGAGCAGTTCTTC.